A selection of T cell receptor beta chains follows, all from one sample in a study of beta chain features in type 1 diabetes. Using immunoSEQ multiplex PCR, the repertoire was profiled, and TCRdb retains in-frame clones only, with some absent. There are about half a million clones in the sample; around 30% occur only once, and almost 0.065% lies in the top ten. Sequences were obtained from naive CD4+ T cells from blood. These receptors all come from a young man in good health. CDR3s include the opening cysteine and the closing phenylalanine or tryptophan. A D gene is named only where the DNA matches it firmly. A row's size may be missing; if present it is once, few, many or a size class.

TRBD2	TRBJ2-1	few	TRBV7-2	TGTGCCAGCAGCAGGAGCGGGATGTTCTACAATGAGCAGTTCTTC	CASSRSGMFYNEQFF
TRBD2	TRBJ2-1	.	TRBV9	TGTGCCAGCAGCGTTAGCGGGAGGATGAATGAGCAGTTCTTC	CASSVSGRMNEQFF
TRBD2	TRBJ2-1	.	TRBV7-9	TGTGCCACCAACATGGGGACTAGCGGACAATCCTACAATGAGCAGTTCTTC	CATNMGTSGQSYNEQFF
.	TRBJ2-5	few	TRBV30	TGTGCCTGGACCCGGGACCAAGAGACCCAGTACTTC	CAWTRDQETQYF
TRBD1	TRBJ1-3	few	TRBV28	TGTGCCAGCAGTTTCGCCGGGACAGCCTCTGGAAACACCATATATTTT	CASSFAGTASGNTIYF
TRBD2	TRBJ2-1	few	TRBV11-3	TGTGCCAGCAGCACGGGACTAGCGGGAGAGCAATACAATGAGCAGTTCTTC	CASSTGLAGEQYNEQFF
TRBD2	TRBJ2-1	few	TRBV30	TGTGCCTGGAGCCCTAGCGGGGTGAGCTCCTACAATGAGCAGTTCTTC	CAWSPSGVSSYNEQFF
.	TRBJ2-5	.	TRBV10-3	TGTGCCATCAGTTCGTCTGGGGACCAAGAGACCCAGTACTTC	CAISSSGDQETQYF
.	TRBJ2-2	few	TRBV29-1	TGCAGCGCCCGGACAGGGAGGGCCACCGGGGAGCTGTTTTTT	CSARTGRATGELFF
.	TRBJ2-2	.	TRBV5-1	TGCGCCAGCAGAAGGACGACGGTCGCCGGGGAGCTGTTTTTT	CASRRTTVAGELFF
TRBD1	TRBJ2-1	few	TRBV28	TGTGCCAGCATTACAGGGGGCTCCTACAATGAGCAGTTCTTC	CASITGGSYNEQFF
.	TRBJ2-5	few	TRBV7-2	TGTGCCAGCAGCTTAGGTCTGGAGACCCAGTACTTC	CASSLGLETQYF
TRBD2	TRBJ2-7	few	TRBV7-2	TGTGCCAGCAGCCGGCGGGCTAGCGGGAGTTTCGAGCAGTACTTC	CASSRRASGSFEQYF
.	TRBJ1-1	few	TRBV30	TGTGCCTGGACGAAGACAGCCATGAACACTGAAGCTTTCTTT	CAWTKTAMNTEAFF
.	TRBJ2-1	.	TRBV2	TGTGCCAGCAGGGATCCCCAGCGTGGGGCCTACAATGAGCAGTTCTTC	CASRDPQRGAYNEQFF
.	TRBJ2-7	.	TRBV6-6	TGTGCCAGCATACAGACGGGACGGATCTCCTACGAGCAGTACTTC	CASIQTGRISYEQYF
.	TRBJ2-6	.	TRBV29-1	TGCAGCGTTGAGTCGTTCCCTGGGGCCAACGTCCTGACTTTC	CSVESFPGANVLTF
.	TRBJ2-1	few	TRBV6-5	TGTGCCAGCAGACGGAGCTCCTACAATGAGCAGTTCTTC	CASRRSSYNEQFF
.	TRBJ2-1	few	TRBV5-5	TGTGCCGTCGGCCGCGGGTCGAACGAGCAGTTCTTC	CAVGRGSNEQFF
.	TRBJ2-2	few	TRBV4-3	TGCGCCAGCAGCCAGGGGGTCGGGACCCTATCCCCCGGGGAGCTGTTTTTT	CASSQGVGTLSPGELFF
TRBD2	TRBJ2-3	.	TRBV29-1	TGCAGCGGGATGGGACTAGCGGGCATCACAGATACGCAGTATTTT	CSGMGLAGITDTQYF
.	TRBJ2-3	few	TRBV6-6	TGTGCCAGCGGGCCCTACACAGATACGCAGTATTTT	CASGPYTDTQYF
.	TRBJ1-1	.	TRBV30	TGTGCCTGGAGTCGGAGTTTGAACACTGAAGCTTTCTTT	CAWSRSLNTEAFF